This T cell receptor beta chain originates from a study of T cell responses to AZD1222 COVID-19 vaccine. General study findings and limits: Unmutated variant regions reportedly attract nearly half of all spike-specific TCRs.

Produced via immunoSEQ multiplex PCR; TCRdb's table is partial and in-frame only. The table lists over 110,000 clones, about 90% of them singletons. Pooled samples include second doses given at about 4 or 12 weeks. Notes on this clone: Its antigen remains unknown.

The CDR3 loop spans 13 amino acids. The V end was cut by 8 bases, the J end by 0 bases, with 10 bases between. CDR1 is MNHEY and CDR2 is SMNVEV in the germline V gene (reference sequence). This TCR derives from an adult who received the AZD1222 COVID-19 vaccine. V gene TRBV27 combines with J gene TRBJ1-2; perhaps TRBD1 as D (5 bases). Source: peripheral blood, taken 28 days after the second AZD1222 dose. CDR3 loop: CASGDSSNYGYTF. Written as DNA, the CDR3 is TGTGCCAGCGGAGACAGCTCTAACTATGGCTACACCTTC.